The clone carrying this TCR beta chain showed up many times. What it binds is unknown. The data stem from a study of CD8 T cells in ankylosing spondylitis. MiXCR, applied by TCRdb to the 5' RACE reads, yields one record per CDR3 protein. The repertoire holds tens of thousands of distinct CDR3 sequences, with 4% as singletons. Study-wide results and limits: According to the report, clones linked to the disease were significantly enriched in matched synovial fluid samples taken from ankylosing spondylitis patients. Among TCR beta sequences, a motif of eight or nine highly homologous variants appeared characteristic of ankylosing spondylitis blood.

The CDR3 is made up of 14 amino acids. Trimming took 2 bases from V and 5 from J, leaving 13 bases between them. Germline values: CDR1 SGDLS, CDR2 YYNGEE. Sequenced: blood, either unsorted or a sorted T cell fraction (not recorded which). This sequence joins TRBV9 and TRBJ1-2; a weak D match, TRBD1 (5 bases). This receptor was taken from a female donor with ankylosing spondylitis or in good health (not recorded which). DNA of the CDR3: TGTGCCAGCAGCGTTCCAGGGACTCTATATGGCTACACCTTC. This translates into CASSVPGTLYGYTF.